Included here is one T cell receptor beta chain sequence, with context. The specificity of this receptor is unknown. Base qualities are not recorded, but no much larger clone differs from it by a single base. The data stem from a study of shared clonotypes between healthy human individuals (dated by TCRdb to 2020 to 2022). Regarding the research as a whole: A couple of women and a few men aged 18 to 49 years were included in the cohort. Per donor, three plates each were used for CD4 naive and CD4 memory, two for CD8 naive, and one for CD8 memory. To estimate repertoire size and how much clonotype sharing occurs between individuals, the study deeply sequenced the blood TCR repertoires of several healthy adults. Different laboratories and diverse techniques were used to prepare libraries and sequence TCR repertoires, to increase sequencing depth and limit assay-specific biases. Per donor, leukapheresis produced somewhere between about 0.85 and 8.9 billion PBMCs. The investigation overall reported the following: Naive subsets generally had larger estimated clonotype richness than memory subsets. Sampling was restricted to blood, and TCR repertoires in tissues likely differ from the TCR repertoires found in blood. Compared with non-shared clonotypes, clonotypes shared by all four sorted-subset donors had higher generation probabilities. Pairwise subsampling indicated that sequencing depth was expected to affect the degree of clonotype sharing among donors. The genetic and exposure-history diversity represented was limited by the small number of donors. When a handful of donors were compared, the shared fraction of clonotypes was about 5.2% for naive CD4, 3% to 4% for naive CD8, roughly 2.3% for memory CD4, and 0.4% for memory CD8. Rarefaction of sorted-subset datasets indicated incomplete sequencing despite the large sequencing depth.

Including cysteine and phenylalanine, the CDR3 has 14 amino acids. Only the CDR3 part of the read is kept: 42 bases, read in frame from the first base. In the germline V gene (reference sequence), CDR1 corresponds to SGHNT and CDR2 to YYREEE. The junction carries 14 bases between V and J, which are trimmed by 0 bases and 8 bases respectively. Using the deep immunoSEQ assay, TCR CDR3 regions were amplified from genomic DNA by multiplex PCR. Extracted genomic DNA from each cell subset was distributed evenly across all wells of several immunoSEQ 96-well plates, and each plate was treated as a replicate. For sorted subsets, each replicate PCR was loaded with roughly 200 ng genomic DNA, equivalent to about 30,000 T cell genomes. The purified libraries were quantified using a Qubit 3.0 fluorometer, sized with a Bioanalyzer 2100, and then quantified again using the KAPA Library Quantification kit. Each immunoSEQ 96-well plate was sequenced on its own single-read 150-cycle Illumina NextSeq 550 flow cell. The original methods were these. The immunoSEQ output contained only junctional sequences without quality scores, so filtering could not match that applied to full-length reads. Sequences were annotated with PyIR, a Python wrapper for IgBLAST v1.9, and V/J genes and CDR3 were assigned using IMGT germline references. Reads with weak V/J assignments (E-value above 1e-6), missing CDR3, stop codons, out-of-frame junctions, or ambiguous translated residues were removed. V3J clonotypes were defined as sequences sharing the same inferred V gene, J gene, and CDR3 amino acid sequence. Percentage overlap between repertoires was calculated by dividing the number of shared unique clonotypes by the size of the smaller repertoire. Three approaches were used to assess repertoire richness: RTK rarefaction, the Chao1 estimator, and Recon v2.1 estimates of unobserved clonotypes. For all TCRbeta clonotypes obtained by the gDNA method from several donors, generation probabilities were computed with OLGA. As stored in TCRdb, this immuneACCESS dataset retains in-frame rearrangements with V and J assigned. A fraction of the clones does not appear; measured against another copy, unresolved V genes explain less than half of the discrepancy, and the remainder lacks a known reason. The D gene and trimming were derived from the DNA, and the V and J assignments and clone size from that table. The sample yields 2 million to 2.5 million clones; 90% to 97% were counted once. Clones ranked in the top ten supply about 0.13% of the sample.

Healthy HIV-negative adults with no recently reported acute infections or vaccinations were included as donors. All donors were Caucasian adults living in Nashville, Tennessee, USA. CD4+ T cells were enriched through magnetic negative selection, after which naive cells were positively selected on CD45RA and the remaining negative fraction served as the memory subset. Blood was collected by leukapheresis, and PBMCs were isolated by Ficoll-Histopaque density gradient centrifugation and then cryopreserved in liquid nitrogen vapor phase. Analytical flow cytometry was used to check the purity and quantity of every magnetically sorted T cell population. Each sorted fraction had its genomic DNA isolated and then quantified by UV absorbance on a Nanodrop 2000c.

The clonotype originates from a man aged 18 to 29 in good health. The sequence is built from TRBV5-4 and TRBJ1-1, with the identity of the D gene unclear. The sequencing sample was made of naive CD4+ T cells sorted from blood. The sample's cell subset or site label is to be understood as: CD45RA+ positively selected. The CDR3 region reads CASSLDWGAREAFF. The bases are TGTGCCAGCAGCTTGGACTGGGGAGCGCGGGAAGCTTTCTTT.